This record looks at one T cell receptor (beta chain) sequence and its context. The CDR3 contains 13 residues. With 3 bases removed from V and 7 bases from J, the gap between germline ends came to 10 bases. Germline V lookup: CDR1 LNHDA, CDR2 SQIVND (reference sequence). The data originate from a study of blood T cell repertoires in COVID-19. Study summary: Sample material is recorded as cDNA or gDNA derived from T cells, B-cell-depleted T cells, or PBMCs.

Authors' data handling: Cell counts per sample came from amplifying reference gene primers. The repertoire was sequenced with immunoSEQ multiplex PCR; TCRdb's copy has only in-frame clones and lacks some. That table is the source of V, J and clone size, and D and trimming were worked out from the DNA. This table holds fewer than 350,000 clones, about 89% found once. The sequence came from a woman aged 45 to 65 who had recovered from COVID-19. Material for sequencing was peripheral blood. V gene TRBV19 combines with J gene TRBJ2-1, with D uncertain. This chain's CDR3 is CASSMVTVNEQFF. The CDR3 nucleotides read TGTGCCAGTAGTATGGTCACTGTGAATGAGCAGTTCTTC.